What follows are 19 T cell receptor beta chains derived from one specimen sequenced in a study of tissue T cells after allogeneic stem cell transplantation. Clones were read by immunoSEQ multiplex PCR, and TCRdb kept only the in-frame ones, dropping some. This table holds over 40,000 clones, approximately 70% found once. Sequencing was done on a sample of sorted cells pooled from one or two spleens. The receptors were sampled from a pool of C57BL/6 mice in good health.

For this clone: Genes here carry mouse names. The observed sequence ends 1 residue before the CDR3 terminus, with the missing tail filled in from the germline J gene. V is TRBV5 and J is TRBJ2-5; D remains ambiguous. V was trimmed by 3 bases and J by 0 bases, leaving 7 bases between them. The V gene's germline CDR1 is LGHNA and CDR2 YNLKQL (reference sequence). The CDR3 sequence is 14 residues long. Partial CDR3 DNA: TGTGCCAGCAGCCAGGGCATTAACCAAGACACCCAGTAC. Its protein product is CASSQGINQDTQY. The full CDR3 reads CASSQGINQDTQYF.

On this clone itself: Gene names denote mouse genes. The sequenced fragment ends 1 residue before the CDR3 boundary, so the rest is inferred from the germline J gene. The chain carries TRBV31 and TRBJ1-2, with 9 bases lining up with TRBD1. The germline V gene encodes CDR1 GKSSPN and CDR2 SITVG. The CDR3 has 12 amino acids. V gave up 5 bases and J gave up 2 bases; unmatched junction bases: 0. The sequenced CDR3 bases are TGTGCCTGGGGACAGGGGAACTCCGACTACACC. It yields the protein CAWGQGNSDYT. The entire CDR3 is CAWGQGNSDYTF.

A word on this clone: Mouse names are used for the genes. The read ends 1 residue early relative to the CDR3; the germline J gene fills the gap. This chain joins TRBV13-2 and TRBJ2-5, with 9 bases fitting TRBD1. J gave up 8 bases and V 3 bases, and 4 bases lay outside the gene matches. Germline CDR1 reads NNHNN; CDR2 reads SYGAGS (reference sequence). This CDR3 comprises 13 residues. The CDR3 bases that were read are TGTGCCAGCGGTGGGGACAGGGAGGGCACCCAGTAC. It is translated as CASGGDREGTQY. Given in full, the CDR3 is CASGGDREGTQYF.

Concerning this clone: Genes and germline are mouse. Coverage ceases 1 residue before the CDR3 finishes, and the germline J gene fills in the end. The chain combines TRBV13-1 with TRBJ2-2; perhaps TRBD1 as D (6 bases). The germline V gene has CDR1 NSHNY and CDR2 SYGAGN. The CDR3 has 14 residues. The V end was cut by 1 base, the J end by 5 bases, with 9 bases between. CDR3 bases read: TGTGCCAGCAGTGATAGACAGGAGACCGGGCAGCTCTAC. It specifies CASSDRQETGQLY. The entire CDR3 sequence reads CASSDRQETGQLYF.

As for this clone: Gene names denote mouse genes. CDR3 bases read: TGTGCCTGGAATCCGAACTGGGGGGGCTATGCTGAGCAGTTC. It specifies CAWNPNWGGYAEQF. The complete CDR3 protein is CAWNPNWGGYAEQFF. This chain links TRBV31 with TRBJ2-1; 10 bases fit TRBD2. From the germline J gene comes the end of the CDR3, since the read stops 1 residue before it. The CDR3 covers 15 residues. The germline gives CDR1 GKSSPN, CDR2 SITVG. The V and J ends lost 4 bases and 3 bases, in that order; junction bases with no gene match: 6.

As to this clone: Gene and germline names: mouse. The CDR3 extends 1 residue past the end of the read, so its final part is completed from the germline J gene. V gene TRBV19 combines with J gene TRBJ2-3; D unresolved. The ends were cut back, 4 bases at V and 10 bases at J, with 7 bases in the middle. The germline CDR1 and CDR2 sequences are FNHDT and SITEND (reference sequence). This CDR3 is built from 10 residues. CDR3 DNA, as far as it was read: TGTGCCAGCAGTCTCGATTCGCTGTAT. Translated: CASSLDSLY. The whole CDR3 is CASSLDSLYF. Full variable domain (missing parts from reference TRBV19 and TRBJ2-3): GGIITQTPKFLIGQEGQKLTLKCQQNFNHDTMYWYRQDSGKGLRLIYYSITENDLQKGDLSEGYDASREKKSSFSLTVTSAQKNEMAVFLCASSLDSLYFGSGTRLTVL.

This clone was seen a few times. Gene names and germline refer to mouse. The read ends 1 residue before the CDR3 terminus; that terminus is restored from the germline J gene. V usage is TRBV13-3 and J usage is TRBJ1-4, with 7 bases fitting TRBD1. Germline CDR1 NNHDY, CDR2 SYVADS. V lost 5 bases, J lost 0 bases, and 1 base stayed unmatched. The CDR3 spans 14 residues. The CDR3 sequence: CASRGQISNERLFF. The covered CDR3 bases are TGTGCCAGCAGGGGACAGATTTCCAACGAAAGATTATTT.

Of note for this clone: Genes and germline are mouse. The CDR3 bases that were read are TGTGCCAGCTCTCCGGGACAGGGGGACCCCGACTACACC. It is translated as CASSPGQGDPDYT. The whole CDR3 reads CASSPGQGDPDYTF. The chain employs TRBV12-1 and TRBJ1-2; 11 bases are a match to TRBD1. The sequence runs out 1 residue before the end of the CDR3; the remainder is reconstructed from the germline J gene. The length of the CDR3 is 14 residues. V trimming: 2 bases; J trimming: 6 bases; junction bases outside the gene matches: 4. From germline, CDR1 is SGHSN and CDR2 HYEKVE.

Regarding this clone: The gene names given are mouse names. The read ends 1 residue before the CDR3 terminus; that terminus is restored from the germline J gene. The genes are TRBV19 and TRBJ2-5, with TRBD1 as a possible D gene (6 bases). Trimming stripped 6 bases from V and 2 bases from J, with 10 bases between. The germline CDR1 and CDR2 sequences are FNHDT and SITEND (reference sequence). The CDR3 extends over 13 amino acids. Incomplete CDR3 DNA: TGTGCCAGCAACCGGGACATCCAAGACACCCAGTAC. Translating it yields CASNRDIQDTQY. The full CDR3 is CASNRDIQDTQYF.

Points on this clone: Genes and germline are mouse. The read stops 1 residue short of the end of the CDR3; the missing end is completed from the germline J gene. V usage is TRBV2 and J usage is TRBJ1-6, with 7 bases matching TRBD1. TRBJ1-6 is known as an ORF, though its function is uncertain. The CDR3 totals 15 residues. V shed 0 bases and J 9 bases; nucleotides not matched to a gene: 5. From germline, CDR1 is LGHNA and CDR2 YSYQKL. Incomplete CDR3 DNA: TGTGCCAGCAGCCAAGAAGTCAGGGGGGGTTCGCCCCTCTAC. Residues: CASSQEVRGGSPLY. The whole CDR3 is CASSQEVRGGSPLYF.

As regards this clone: The gene names given are mouse names. The read finishes 1 residue shy of the CDR3 end, and the germline J gene is used to complete it. The chain links TRBV13-1 to TRBJ2-3; possibly TRBD1 for D (6 bases). This CDR3 region has 15 residues. V was cut by 2 bases and J by 0 bases, with 10 bases left in between. The germline gives CDR1 NSHNY, CDR2 SYGAGN. This CDR3 is CASSEGQSSAETLYF. The CDR3 DNA, read in part, is TGTGCCAGCAGTGAAGGACAGTCTAGTGCAGAAACGCTGTAT.

This clone was seen a few times. Mouse gene names and germline throughout. The read ends 1 residue early relative to the CDR3; the germline J gene fills the gap. The chain couples TRBV1 to TRBJ2-7; D unresolved. Germline loops: CDR1 NSQYPW, CDR2 LRSPGD (reference sequence). The CDR3 has 13 residues. Trimming took 1 base from V and 4 from J, leaving 8 bases between them. Partial CDR3 DNA: TGCACCTGCAGTGCAGTAGGTGGGTATGAACAGTAC. Its translation: CTCSAVGGYEQY. The entire CDR3 sequence reads CTCSAVGGYEQYF.

As to this clone: Mouse germline and gene names are used. The CDR3 end lies 1 residue beyond the end of the read and is filled in from the germline J gene. The chain carries TRBV2 and TRBJ2-2; a weak D match, TRBD2 (7 bases). This CDR3 is 15 amino acids long. V was trimmed by 0 bases and J by 4 bases, leaving 9 bases between them. Germline V gene lookup returns CDR1 LGHNA and CDR2 YSYQKL. Here the CDR3 reads CASSQEGGRTGQLYF. Partial CDR3 DNA: TGTGCCAGCAGCCAAGAAGGGGGGCGCACCGGGCAGCTCTAC.

A single count supports this clone. Gene names denote mouse genes. Read coverage stops 1 residue before the CDR3 terminus; the germline J gene supplies the remainder. The V gene is TRBV3, the J gene TRBJ1-3, with 9 bases that match TRBD1. Germline-derived CDR1 and CDR2 are SNHLY and FYNGKV (reference sequence). J gave up 4 bases and V 5 bases, and 3 bases lay outside the gene matches. CDR3 length equals 14 residues. CDR3 region: CASSGQGWGNTLYF. CDR3 bases read: TGTGCCAGCAGCGGACAGGGGTGGGGAAATACGCTCTAT. The full variable domain, completed using reference TRBV3 and TRBJ1-3, is GPKVLQIPSHQIIDMGQMVTLNCDPVSNHLYFYWYKQILGQQMEFLVNFYNGKVMEKSKLFKDQFSVERPDGSYFTLKIQPTALEDSAVYFCASSGQGWGNTLYFGEGSRLIVV.

This clone came up a few times. Gene names are mouse gene names. The read falls 1 residue short of the CDR3 end, and the missing part is taken from the germline J gene. The V call is TRBV4, the J call TRBJ2-7; D might be TRBD1 (6 bases). CDR1 is LGHDT, CDR2 YNNKQL, per germline (reference sequence). Trimming shortened V by 5 bases and J by 4 bases, and 12 bases separated the two germline ends. The CDR3 is made up of 13 amino acids. The CDR3 DNA, read in part, is TGTGCCAGCAGCCGGGACATGCGGTATGAACAGTAC. The encoded protein is CASSRDMRYEQY. The complete CDR3 reads CASSRDMRYEQYF.

Comments on this clone: The gene names here belong to mouse. Partial CDR3 DNA: TGTGCAAGCAAGACTGGGGGGAGTGCAGAAACGCTGTAT. This translates into CASKTGGSAETLY. The whole CDR3 is CASKTGGSAETLYF. The chain carries TRBV16 and TRBJ2-3; TRBD2 matches 10 bases. The read terminates 1 residue ahead of where the CDR3 ends, so the germline J gene completes it. Germline trimming cut 7 bases from V and 0 bases from J; bases unmatched to any gene: 1. The CDR3 covers 14 residues. The germline V gene encodes CDR1 SGHSA and CDR2 FRNQAP.

To note about this clone: The gene names given are mouse names. The sequenced fragment ends 1 residue before the CDR3 boundary, so the rest is inferred from the germline J gene. The V gene is TRBV3, the J gene TRBJ2-2; D unresolved. This CDR3 region has 15 residues. V lost 1 base to trimming and J lost 0 bases, with 6 bases between them. Germline V CDR1 and CDR2: SNHLY, FYNGKV (reference sequence). The CDR3 sequence is CASSLGQSNTGQLYF. The sequenced part of the CDR3 DNA is TGTGCCAGCAGCTTAGGGCAGTCAAACACCGGGCAGCTCTAC.

On this clone itself: Each gene name is a mouse one. The CDR3 is cut off 1 residue early in the read; its end comes from the germline J gene. The V and J genes are TRBV2 and TRBJ1-1, with D hard to call. CDR1 LGHNA and CDR2 YSYQKL come from the germline V gene. This CDR3 comprises 14 residues. V shed 6 bases and J shed 1 base, with 12 bases lying between them. Incomplete CDR3 DNA: TGTGCCAGCAGAAGAGGGAGGGAAAACACAGAAGTCTTC. Its protein is CASRRGRENTEVF. The whole CDR3 reads CASRRGRENTEVFF.

About this clone itself: Mouse germline and gene names are used. The CDR3 sequence: CASSPTGGSSAETLYF. CDR3 DNA, as far as it was read: TGTGCCAGCTCTCCTACTGGGGGGTCTAGTGCAGAAACGCTGTAT. The rearrangement uses TRBV12-1 and TRBJ2-3; TRBD2 aligns across 9 bases. The CDR3 extends 1 residue past the end of the read, so its final part is completed from the germline J gene. The germline V gene has CDR1 SGHSN and CDR2 HYEKVE. The CDR3 is 16 amino acids. V lost 2 bases to trimming and J lost 0 bases; unmatched junction nucleotides: 5.